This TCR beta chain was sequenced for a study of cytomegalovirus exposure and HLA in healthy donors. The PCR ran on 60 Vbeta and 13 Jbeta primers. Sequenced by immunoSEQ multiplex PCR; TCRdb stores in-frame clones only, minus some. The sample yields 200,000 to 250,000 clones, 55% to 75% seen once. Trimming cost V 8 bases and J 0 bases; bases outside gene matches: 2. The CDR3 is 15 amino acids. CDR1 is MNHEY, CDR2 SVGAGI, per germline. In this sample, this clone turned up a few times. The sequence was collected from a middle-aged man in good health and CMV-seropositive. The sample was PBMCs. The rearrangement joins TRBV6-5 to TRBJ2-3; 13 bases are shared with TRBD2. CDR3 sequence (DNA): TGTGCCAGCGGACTAGCGGGGGAGAGCACAGATACGCAGTATTTT. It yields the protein CASGLAGESTDTQYF.